This passage covers 25 T cell receptor beta chains from one sample sequenced in a study of blood T cell repertoires in COVID-19. This table comes from immunoSEQ multiplex PCR, and its TCRdb copy is limited to in-frame clones, with some not included. The sample comprises around 62,000 clones, roughly 92% of which are singletons, and approximately 2.6% rests with the top ten. Input material: peripheral blood. The receptors here all came from a man between 65 and 85 years old with active COVID-19.

This sequence joins TRBV6-4 and TRBJ2-3; TRBD1 agrees at 10 bases. The CDR3 runs to 15 residues. J was trimmed by 4 bases and V by 3 bases; bases with no gene match: 4. The germline gives CDR1 MRHNA, CDR2 SNTAGT. As DNA, the CDR3 is TGTGCCAGCAGTGAGGGACAGGGGTGGGCAGATACGCAGTATTTT. Its translation: CASSEGQGWADTQYF.

The count of this clone is one. The chain links TRBV5-5 to TRBJ2-7, with no clear D. The germline CDR1 and CDR2 sequences are SGHKS and YYEKEE (reference sequence). With 5 bases removed from V and 1 base from J, the gap between germline ends came to 13 bases. The CDR3 sequence is 14 residues long. DNA for the CDR3: TGTGCCAGCAGTCCCGGTCTACAGTCCTACGAGCAGTACTTC. Translated, it gives CASSPGLQSYEQYF.

The genes are TRBV7-2 and TRBJ1-1, with 7 nucleotides matching TRBD1. V trimming: 2 bases; J trimming: 0 bases; junction bases outside the gene matches: 9. Germline V gene sequence: CDR1 SGHTA, CDR2 FQGNSA. CDR3 length: 17 amino acids. The chain's CDR3 is CASSLHRGWGMNTEAFF. CDR3 in DNA: TGTGCCAGCAGCTTACACAGGGGTTGGGGAATGAACACTGAAGCTTTCTTT.

The chain employs TRBV7-8 and TRBJ2-7; 8 positions match TRBD2. Trimming removed 1 base from V and 3 bases from J; junction bases left unmatched: 11. This CDR3 region has 17 residues. Germline V gene lookup returns CDR1 SGHVS and CDR2 FQNEAQ. The CDR3 here is CASSLDGKRGGLYEQYF. CDR3 sequence (DNA): TGTGCCAGCAGCTTAGATGGAAAACGGGGGGGCCTCTACGAGCAGTACTTC. Complete variable domain (other parts from reference TRBV7-8 and TRBJ2-7): GAGVSQSPRYKVAKRGQDVALRCDPISGHVSLFWYQQALGQGPEFLTYFQNEAQLDKSGLPSDRFFAERPEGSVSTLKIQRTQQEDSAVYLCASSLDGKRGGLYEQYFGPGTRLTVT.

This chain joins TRBV11-2 and TRBJ2-1; D is ambiguous. V was shortened by 5 bases and J by 0 bases, with 14 bases between the two germline ends. There are 16 residues in the CDR3. Germline CDR1 SGHAT, CDR2 FQNNGV. CDR3 nucleotides: TGTGCCAGCAGCCATCCAGGTCTAAGCTCCTACAATGAGCAGTTCTTC. This codes for CASSHPGLSSYNEQFF.

V is TRBV7-9 and J is TRBJ2-3; 7 nucleotides line up with TRBD2. The CDR3 is 17 residues long. Trimming removed 3 bases from V and 3 bases from J; junction bases left unmatched: 12. Germline CDR1 reads SEHNR; CDR2 reads FQNEAQ (reference sequence). CDR3 in DNA: TGTGCCAGCAGCTTCCTTGTGGTGGGCGGGGGAACAGATACGCAGTATTTT. It translates to CASSFLVVGGGTDTQYF.

The chain's CDR3 is CASSLYSGTANNSPLHF. Here the CDR3 DNA reads TGTGCCAGCAGTCTCTATTCCGGGACAGCGAACAATTCACCCCTCCACTTT. The genes are TRBV27 and TRBJ1-6; 7 bases match TRBD1. V dropped 5 bases and J dropped 7; count of bases not matched to a gene: 14. The CDR3 is 17 amino acids. CDR1 and CDR2 from the germline V gene are MNHEY and SMNVEV (reference sequence).

The chain links TRBV19 to TRBJ1-2, with D unresolved. In germline, CDR1 is LNHDA, CDR2 SQIVND (reference sequence). This CDR3 is 14 amino acids long. Trimming pared 6 bases from V and 8 bases from J, leaving 19 bases between. CDR3 bases: TGTGCCAGTAGGCGGGCAGGACTAGGCGGCGGCTACACCTTC. This gives the protein CASRRAGLGGGYTF.

This clone occurred once. The CDR3 spells CASDRGRSTGELFF. CDR3 sequence (DNA): TGTGCCAGTGACAGGGGGCGGAGCACCGGGGAGCTGTTTTTT. The rearrangement joins TRBV19 to TRBJ2-2; 10 positions agree with TRBD1. CDR1 is LNHDA, CDR2 SQIVND, per germline (reference sequence). With 8 bases clipped from V and 4 bases from J, the junction kept 4 bases outside the gene matches. CDR3 length equals 14 residues.

This sequence joins TRBV15 and TRBJ1-3; D remains unclear. Germline loops: CDR1 LNHNV, CDR2 YYDKDF (reference sequence). The CDR3 is 14 amino acids. The ends were cut back, 1 base at V and 7 bases at J, with 11 bases in the middle. CDR3 DNA sequence: TGTGCCACCAGCAGAGGAGGATTAGCGAACACCATATATTTT. Translating gives CATSRGGLANTIYF. The complete variable domain, with remaining parts taken from reference TRBV15 and TRBJ1-3, reads DAMVIQNPRYQVTQFGKPVTLSCSQTLNHNVMYWYQQKSSQAPKLLFHYYDKDFNNEADTPDNFQSRRPNTSFCFLDIRSPGLGDTAMYLCATSRGGLANTIYFGEGSWLTVV.

The chain couples TRBV9 to TRBJ1-1, with TRBD1 as a possible D gene (6 bases). This CDR3 comprises 16 residues. V lost 3 bases and J 0 bases, leaving 15 bases between the germline ends. Germline loops: CDR1 SGDLS, CDR2 YYNGEE. The CDR3 coding sequence is TGTGCCAGCAGCGGGGGGACACCAGCCCTGAACACTGAAGCTTTCTTT. As protein: CASSGGTPALNTEAFF.

V is TRBV9 and J is TRBJ2-7, with D maybe TRBD1 (6 bases). Trimming removed 4 bases from V and 2 bases from J, with 10 bases in between. Looked up from germline, CDR1 is SGDLS and CDR2 is YYNGEE. The CDR3 extends over 13 amino acids. The CDR3: CASSPGVAYEQYF. The CDR3, as DNA: TGTGCCAGCAGCCCAGGGGTCGCCTACGAGCAGTACTTC.

The CDR3 is CASSIGGVSYNEQFF. CDR3 bases: TGTGCCAGTAGTATTGGGGGCGTCTCCTACAATGAGCAGTTCTTC. This chain joins TRBV19 and TRBJ2-1, with a tentative D call TRBD1 (6 bases). This CDR3 spans 15 amino acids. The ends were cut back, 3 bases at V and 0 bases at J, with 9 bases in the middle. Per the germline V gene, CDR1 is LNHDA and CDR2 is SQIVND (reference sequence).

The sample holds one count of this clone. V and J are TRBV6-2 or TRBV6-3 and TRBJ2-7; unclear D gene. The CDR3 contains 13 residues. CDR1 MNHEY and CDR2 SVGEGT come from the germline V gene. Trimming stripped 6 bases from V and 3 bases from J, with 12 bases between. In DNA form, the CDR3 reads TGTGCCAGCAGCCAGAGCCTAGGCTACGAGCAGTACTTC. Encoded protein: CASSQSLGYEQYF.

CDR3 loop: CASSYGTVFGYTF. CDR3 bases: TGTGCCAGCAGCTACGGGACTGTCTTCGGCTACACCTTC. The chain employs TRBV2 and TRBJ1-2, with D possibly matching TRBD1 (5 bases). CDR1 is SNHLY and CDR2 is FYNNEI in the germline V gene. CDR3 size: 13 residues. V was clipped by 6 bases and J by 8 bases, with 16 bases between them.

V is TRBV14 and J is TRBJ1-4; no firm D call. Germline V gene lookup returns CDR1 SGHDN and CDR2 FVKESK. This CDR3 spans 14 amino acids. V lost 4 bases and J 4 bases, leaving 10 bases between the germline ends. The CDR3 region has the DNA TGTGCCAGCAGCCCGGGGAGAAATAATGAAAAACTGTTTTTT. Translated, it gives CASSPGRNNEKLFF.

The chain is built from TRBV28 and TRBJ2-1, with 8 bases identical to TRBD2. V shed 3 bases, J shed 6 bases, and the junction held 7 bases outside the gene matches. The CDR3 loop spans 15 amino acids. CDR1 and CDR2 (germline): MDHEN, SYDVKM. CDR3 residues: CASSFDGGASNEQFF. CDR3 coding DNA: TGTGCCAGCAGTTTTGACGGGGGGGCCTCCAATGAGCAGTTCTTC.

V is TRBV11-2 and J is TRBJ2-7, with TRBD2 matching over 11 bases. The length of the CDR3 is 13 residues. V lost 5 bases, J lost 9 bases, and 6 bases stayed unmatched. Germline CDR1 and CDR2: SGHAT and FQNNGV. The CDR3 nucleotides are TGTGCCAGCAGCCGTAGCGGGGGGGCCCGGCAGTACGTC. Its protein product is CASSRSGGARQYV.

The rearrangement joins TRBV3-1 (or the pseudogene TRBV3-2) to TRBJ2-3; 8 bases align to TRBD2. V shed 4 bases, J shed 3 bases, and the junction held 9 bases outside the gene matches. Germline CDR1 is LGHDT and CDR2 is YNNKEL (reference sequence). This CDR3 has 16 residues. The CDR3 loop reads CASSRISGVRTDTQYF. DNA of the CDR3: TGTGCCAGCAGCCGTATTAGCGGGGTGAGGACAGATACGCAGTATTTT.

The chain links TRBV6-4 to TRBJ1-2; D is unclear. CDR1 and CDR2 from the germline V gene are MRHNA and SNTAGT. Trimming stripped 8 bases from V and 4 bases from J, with 14 bases between. There are 13 residues in the CDR3. In nucleotides, the CDR3 is TGTGCCAGCGGTCAAGGTCCAGGCTATGGCTACACCTTC. Amino acids: CASGQGPGYGYTF.

This clone was seen just once. This chain connects TRBV7-3 to TRBJ1-1, with 9 nucleotides matching TRBD1. V trimming: 5 bases; J trimming: 5 bases; junction bases outside the gene matches: 9. This CDR3 region has 15 residues. Germline V gene sequence: CDR1 SGHTA, CDR2 FQGTGA. The CDR3 loop is CASSPQGAKGTEAFF. Written as DNA, the CDR3 is TGTGCCAGCAGCCCACAGGGGGCTAAGGGGACTGAAGCTTTCTTT. The full variable domain, its missing parts supplied by reference TRBV7-3 and TRBJ1-1, is GAGVSQTPSNKVTEKGKYVELRCDPISGHTALYWYRQSLGQGPEFLIYFQGTGAADDSGLPNDRFFAVRPEGSVSTLKIQRTERGDSAVYLCASSPQGAKGTEAFFGQGTRLTVV.

The chain has TRBV24-1 and TRBJ2-5; D is perhaps TRBD1 (5 bases). Per germline, CDR1 KGHDR and CDR2 SFDVKD. The V end lost 4 bases, the J end lost 2 bases, and 19 bases lay between the germline ends. CDR3 length equals 17 residues. The CDR3 region is CATSDTWGRPGQETQYF. The CDR3 DNA follows: TGTGCCACCAGTGACACCTGGGGCCGGCCCGGGCAAGAGACCCAGTACTTC.

On this clone: Other DNA variants within this sample encode the same CDR3. This chain connects TRBV24-1 to TRBJ2-2; 8 bases align to TRBD1. J gave up 2 bases and V 7 bases, and 2 bases lay outside the gene matches. Germline CDR1 KGHDR, CDR2 SFDVKD. The CDR3 has 14 residues. The DNA of the CDR3 is TGTGCCACCAGCGGACAGGGTAACACCGGGGAGCTGTTTTTT. Protein product: CATSGQGNTGELFF.

The chain is built from TRBV5-1 and TRBJ2-5, with 8 bases identical to TRBD1. V lost 0 bases and J lost 4; bases outside the gene matches: 8. Germline V gene sequence: CDR1 SGHRS, CDR2 YFSETQ. The CDR3 sequence is 16 residues long. CDR3 protein: CASSLGPGTGGETQYF. Here the CDR3 DNA reads TGCGCCAGCAGCTTGGGCCCCGGGACAGGTGGAGAGACCCAGTACTTC. Supplemented by reference TRBV5-1 and TRBJ2-5, the full variable domain reads KAGVTQTPRYLIKTRGQQVTLSCSPISGHRSVSWYQQTPGQGLQFLFEYFSETQRNKGNFPGRFSGRQFSNSRSEMNVSTLELGDSALYLCASSLGPGTGGETQYFGPGTRLLVL.

The chain employs TRBV6-5 and TRBJ1-6; TRBD1 agrees at 7 bases. J gave up 13 bases and V 5 bases, and 8 bases lay outside the gene matches. CDR1 and CDR2 from the germline V gene are MNHEY and SVGAGI. CDR3 length: 13 amino acids. CDR3 region: CASSTGQAVPLHF. CDR3 nucleotides: TGTGCCAGCAGTACCGGACAGGCTGTGCCCCTCCACTTT.